Reported below is one T cell receptor beta chain. The antigen is undetermined. The data were taken from a study of cytomegalovirus exposure and HLA in healthy donors. Overall study findings and caveats: Reportedly, TCR beta sequences accurately predicted HLA-A and HLA-B alleles in most subjects. With later analysis, a missense DCLRE1C variant became linked to TCR beta V- and J-gene trimming.

Trimming removed 0 bases from V and 1 base from J, with 13 bases in between. This CDR3 is 17 amino acids long. The germline V gene has CDR1 MGHRA and CDR2 YSYEKL. This PCR relied on a set of 60 Vbeta primers and 13 Jbeta primers. The protocol was immunoSEQ multiplex PCR, while the TCRdb copy is restricted to in-frame clones and leaves out a portion. Of roughly 170,000 clones listed, more than 65% were seen once; the top ten hold roughly 1.5%. The chain recombines TRBV4-1 with TRBJ2-1; TRBD2 is a possible D gene (5 bases). The sample taken for sequencing was PBMCs. This clonotype was obtained from a male donor in good health and CMV-seronegative. As DNA, the CDR3 is TGCGCCAGCAGCCAAGATATAGCCAGGAGGTCCTACAATGAGCAGTTCTTC. Its protein is CASSQDIARRSYNEQFF.